This T cell receptor (beta chain) derives from a study of T cell responses to AZD1222 COVID-19 vaccine. Whole-study results and caveats: Only a handful of individuals given AZD1222 were seropositive at baseline. The breadth and depth of Spike-specific TCRs increased once two AZD1222 doses had been given. A reported finding is that nearly half of spike-specific TCRs target unmutated variant regions. White British donors predominated, females outnumbered males, and clonal diversity was possibly underestimated.

As to this clone: The antigen remains unidentified.

Trimming cost V 6 bases and J 1 base; bases outside gene matches: 6. Germline CDR1 reads MNHEY; CDR2 reads SVGAGI. This CDR3 has 14 amino acids. Data came from immunoSEQ multiplex PCR; TCRdb stores just in-frame clones and leaves some out. The sample carries 85,000 to 130,000 clones, about 88% recorded once. The sequence was collected from an adult in good health. The genes are TRBV6-5 and TRBJ2-7, with 7 nucleotides matching TRBD2. Sequences were derived from peripheral blood, sampled on day 0 of AZD1222 vaccination. CDR3 region: CASRATGGSYEQYF. In DNA, the CDR3 is TGTGCCAGCAGGGCCACGGGGGGATCCTACGAGCAGTACTTC.